A single sample gave rise to the 15 T cell receptor beta chains below, sequenced in a study of T cells in localized non-small cell lung cancer. The protocol was immunoSEQ multiplex PCR, while the TCRdb copy is restricted to in-frame clones and leaves out a portion. The table includes roughly 1,400 clones, about 40% detected once. The source material was lung tumor tissue, sampled before any cancer treatment. Receptor source: a woman between 40 and 69 years old with stage II squamous cell lung carcinoma.

A word on this clone: One end of the junction is discordant with germline, which a read error may explain. The chain uses TRBV18 and TRBJ1-1, with 8 bases matching TRBD1. Germline CDR1 is KGHSH and CDR2 is LQKENI. This CDR3 is 14 amino acids long. Written as DNA, the CDR3 is TGTGCCAGCTCACCTGGACAGGGCTGGCTCACGGGGCTCTTT. Translating it yields CASSPGQGWLTGLF.

This chain uses TRBV9 with TRBJ1-5; perhaps TRBD1 as D (6 bases). This CDR3 region has 13 residues. The V end was cut by 7 bases, the J end by 4 bases, with 12 bases between. Germline CDR1 SGDLS, CDR2 YYNGEE. The CDR3 here is CASGGQNNQPQHF. Written as DNA, the CDR3 is TGTGCCAGCGGAGGACAGAATAATCAGCCCCAGCATTTT.

The V call is TRBV5-1, the J call TRBJ2-3, with a possible D match to TRBD2 (6 bases). Trimming shortened V by 0 bases and J by 6 bases, and 20 bases separated the two germline ends. This CDR3 region has 17 residues. Per germline, CDR1 SGHRS and CDR2 YFSETQ. The CDR3 loop is CASSLGDEGTGGDTQYF. The CDR3, as DNA: TGCGCCAGCAGCTTGGGGGACGAGGGTACAGGAGGGGATACGCAGTATTTT.

This chain connects TRBV23-1 to TRBJ1-4, with D hard to call. TRBV23-1 is filed as an ORF, its function uncertain. Trimming shortened V by 4 bases and J by 0 bases, and 12 bases separated the two germline ends. The CDR3 totals 16 residues. The CDR3 coding sequence is TGCGCCAGCAGTCCGTCGGGGAAATCAACTAATGAAAAACTGTTTTTT. It is translated as CASSPSGKSTNEKLFF.

In the case of this clone: This same CDR3 is encoded by further DNA sequences in the sample. The rearrangement links TRBV14 to TRBJ1-1, with D perhaps matching TRBD1 (6 bases). Trimming cost V 4 bases and J 1 base, with 7 bases left between them. Germline CDR1 reads SGHDN; CDR2 reads FVKESK. The length of the CDR3 is 13 residues. CDR3 nucleotide sequence: TGTGCCAGCAGCCGGGGACAGAACACTGAAGCTTTCTTT. Its protein product is CASSRGQNTEAFF.

The chain joins TRBV11-3 to TRBJ2-5; possible D gene TRBD1, 5 bases. Germline lookup yields CDR1 SGHNT and CDR2 YENEEA. Trimming removed 5 bases from V and 3 bases from J, with 19 bases in between. There are 16 residues in the CDR3. CDR3 sequence reads: CASSHPRSGKKETQYF. CDR3 bases: TGTGCCAGCAGCCATCCTAGGTCAGGGAAGAAAGAGACCCAGTACTTC.

J is TRBJ2-1 and V is TRBV28; 13 bases line up with TRBD2. Germline trimming cut 3 bases from V and 7 bases from J; bases unmatched to any gene: 0. Per germline, CDR1 MDHEN and CDR2 SYDVKM. This CDR3 region has 14 residues. CDR3 region: CASSLTSGGNEQFF. DNA of the CDR3: TGTGCCAGCAGTTTGACTAGCGGGGGGAATGAGCAGTTCTTC.

The chain has TRBV6-8 and TRBJ1-1, with 8 bases aligning to TRBD1. The germline V gene encodes CDR1 MNHGY and CDR2 SAAAGT. J gave up 7 bases and V 6 bases, and 7 bases lay outside the gene matches. The CDR3 sequence is 13 residues long. The CDR3 DNA reads as TGTGCCAGCAGCGGACAGGGTCGGAGTGAAGCTTTCTTT. Encoded protein: CASSGQGRSEAFF.

The V gene is TRBV19, the J gene TRBJ2-6; 8 bases map to TRBD2. This CDR3 is built from 15 residues. The ends lost 7 bases at V and 10 bases at J; junction bases unmatched: 12. CDR1 is LNHDA and CDR2 is SQIVND in the germline V gene (reference sequence). The CDR3 sequence is CASTTGGSASNVLTF. The DNA for the CDR3 is TGTGCCAGTACTACGGGGGGGAGTGCCTCTAACGTCCTGACTTTC.

This rearrangement joins TRBV28 to TRBJ1-3; TRBD1 might be the D (6 bases). The CDR3 contains 16 residues. V lost 3 bases to trimming and J lost 4 bases, with 16 bases between them. Looked up from germline, CDR1 is MDHEN and CDR2 is SYDVKM. The CDR3 protein is CASSLAGAVSGNTIYF. The CDR3 DNA is TGTGCCAGCAGTTTGGCGGGGGCTGTCTCGGGAAACACCATATATTTT.

This clone was seen a handful of times. The chain couples TRBV28 to TRBJ2-7, with D possibly being TRBD2 (6 bases). CDR1 and CDR2 from the germline V gene are MDHEN and SYDVKM. V dropped 6 bases and J dropped 0 bases, with 15 bases sitting between them. The CDR3 runs 15 residues. The CDR3 DNA follows: TGTGCCAGCAGCCTCGACTTAGCGGACTCCTACGAGCAGTACTTC. Residues: CASSLDLADSYEQYF.

The gene calls are TRBV19 and TRBJ1-2; 7 bases map to TRBD1. Looked up from germline, CDR1 is LNHDA and CDR2 is SQIVND (reference sequence). The ends lost 5 bases at V and 8 bases at J; junction bases unmatched: 5. CDR3 length: 12 residues. The CDR3 DNA reads TGTGCCAGTAGTGGCAGGGGGTGGGGCTACACCTTC. Its protein is CASSGRGWGYTF.

The chain carries TRBV12-5 and TRBJ2-4; possible D gene TRBD2, 6 bases. CDR1 LGHNT and CDR2 FRNRAP come from the germline V gene. This CDR3 comprises 11 residues. CDR3 in DNA: TGTGCCAGTCGGGACTTTAGCATTCAGTACTTC. As protein: CASRDFSIQYF.

The chain links TRBV28 to TRBJ2-7, with 7 bases fitting TRBD2. Looked up from germline, CDR1 is MDHEN and CDR2 is SYDVKM. The trim removed 10 bases at V and 4 bases at J, leaving 19 bases unmatched. CDR3 size: 16 residues. The CDR3 here is CATIPPGGGAGYEQYF. CDR3 DNA sequence: TGTGCCACCATCCCCCCCGGCGGGGGAGCAGGGTACGAGCAGTACTTC.

This clone showed up just a few times. The V call is TRBV4-1, the J call TRBJ2-1; perhaps TRBD2 as D (6 bases). CDR1 and CDR2 (germline): MGHRA, YSYEKL. This CDR3 contains 14 residues. V was cut by 8 bases and J by 3 bases, with 14 bases left in between. CDR3: CASGGRRNYNEQFF. CDR3 bases: TGCGCCAGCGGGGGGAGGCGGAACTACAATGAGCAGTTCTTC.